This T cell receptor (beta chain) was sequenced for a study of kidney transplant recipient with SARS-CoV-2 infection. The CDR3 extends over 15 amino acids. The V segment lost 5 bases and the J segment 0 bases; nucleotides outside the gene matches: 7. CDR1 and CDR2 (germline): SGHDN, FVKESK. This clonotype was seen many times. TCRdb recomputed calls from the reads with MiXCR, one row per CDR3 protein. This table has some 220,000 distinct CDR3 sequences, around 28% appearing once. The chain couples TRBV14 to TRBJ2-7; TRBD1 aligns across 7 bases. The TCR originated in a male patient between 25 and 39 years old who had COVID-19 and was a kidney transplant recipient. A subset of T cells may come from the graft donor. This material consisted of a blood sample, taken at baseline and on approximately day 120 from a kidney transplant recipient. The CDR3 coding sequence is TGTGCCAGCAGCAAACGGGACAGTCTCTCCTACGAGCAGTACTTC. This translates into CASSKRDSLSYEQYF.